Below are 19 T cell receptor beta chains sequenced from a single sample in a study of cytomegalovirus exposure and HLA in healthy donors. Vbeta (60) and Jbeta (13) primers were used in the PCR. Profiled with immunoSEQ multiplex PCR; TCRdb holds only in-frame clones, not every one. Here the sample spans roughly 200,000 clones, 80% to 85% being singletons. Sequenced: PBMCs. These receptors all stem from a woman in her forties in good health and CMV-seronegative.

The rearrangement joins TRBV6-1 to TRBJ2-3; tentative D call: TRBD2 (5 bases). This CDR3 comprises 14 residues. The ends were cut back, 6 bases at V and 2 bases at J, with 12 bases in the middle. Germline loops: CDR1 MNHNS, CDR2 SASEGT. CDR3 bases: TGTGCCAGCAGGGACTTGTCTCCCACAGATACGCAGTATTTT. This encodes CASRDLSPTDTQYF.

This chain uses TRBV19 with TRBJ1-4; D remains unclear. CDR3 length: 15 residues. Germline V gives CDR1 LNHDA, CDR2 SQIVND (reference sequence). The ends were cut back, 5 bases at V and 8 bases at J, with 18 bases in the middle. This chain's CDR3 is CASSPGFLAGEKLFF. CDR3 nucleotide sequence: TGTGCCAGTAGTCCGGGGTTTCTGGCCGGCGAAAAACTGTTTTTT.

The genes are TRBV27 and TRBJ2-7; 12 positions agree with TRBD2. The CDR3 is 16 residues long. Trimming removed 1 base from V and 3 bases from J; junction bases left unmatched: 4. Looked up from germline, CDR1 is MNHEY and CDR2 is SMNVEV (reference sequence). The CDR3 loop reads CASSLLTSGGLYEQYF. The DNA of the CDR3 is TGTGCCAGCAGTTTATTGACTAGCGGGGGACTCTACGAGCAGTACTTC.

The chain has TRBV6-5 and TRBJ2-7; 9 bases are shared with TRBD1. CDR3 length equals 15 residues. V lost 6 bases and J lost 7; bases outside the gene matches: 13. Germline CDR1 reads MNHEY; CDR2 reads SVGAGI. The CDR3 reads CASRNRGQGNGEQYF. The CDR3 nucleotides are TGTGCCAGCAGAAACAGGGGACAGGGTAATGGTGAGCAGTACTTC.

V usage is TRBV6-6 and J usage is TRBJ1-5; weak D call: TRBD1 (6 bases). Trimming took 4 bases from V and 0 from J, leaving 13 bases between them. The germline gives CDR1 MNHNY, CDR2 SVGAGI (reference sequence). This CDR3 is 16 amino acids long. CDR3 sequence: CASSSLTGSSNQPQHF. The CDR3 DNA follows: TGTGCCAGCAGTTCCCTGACAGGAAGTAGCAATCAGCCCCAGCATTTT.

V usage is TRBV13 and J usage is TRBJ2-7; D might be TRBD1 (6 bases). Germline CDR1 and CDR2: PRHDT and FYEKMQ (reference sequence). Trimming took off 5 bases at V and 0 bases at J, with 11 bases between the two ends. The CDR3 covers 14 residues. The CDR3 bases are TGTGCCAGCAGCCCCGGGACACCCTCCTACGAGCAGTACTTC. Amino acids: CASSPGTPSYEQYF.

V and J are TRBV19 and TRBJ2-2; D is uncertain. This CDR3 is 13 amino acids long. Germline loops: CDR1 LNHDA, CDR2 SQIVND (reference sequence). The V end lost 7 bases, the J end lost 0 bases, and 6 bases lay between the germline ends. The CDR3 nucleotides read TGTGCCAGTACGGAGTCGAACACCGGGGAGCTGTTTTTT. Encoded protein: CASTESNTGELFF. Drawing the rest from reference TRBV19 and TRBJ2-2, the complete variable domain is DGGITQSPKYLFRKEGQNVTLSCEQNLNHDAMYWYRQDPGQGLRLIYYSQIVNDFQKGDIAEGYSVSREKKESFPLTVTSAQKNPTAFYLCASTESNTGELFFGEGSRLTVL.

V is TRBV12-5 and J is TRBJ1-3, with 8 bases aligning to TRBD1. The CDR3 is 16 residues long. CDR1 is LGHNT and CDR2 is FRNRAP in the germline V gene. Germline trimming cut 7 bases from V and 6 bases from J; bases unmatched to any gene: 14. The DNA of the CDR3 is TGTGCTAGTGCCCCAACCGGGGACAGGTTCCAAAACACCATATATTTT. It specifies CASAPTGDRFQNTIYF.

V is TRBV7-3 and J is TRBJ2-7, with TRBD2 matching over 8 bases. Losses at the gene ends were 2 bases for V and 6 bases for J; bases not matched to a gene: 6. Germline CDR1 and CDR2: SGHTA and FQGTGA. The CDR3 length is 14 residues. CDR3 sequence: CASSLGLAGGEQYF. DNA of the CDR3: TGTGCCAGCAGCTTAGGGCTAGCGGGCGGCGAGCAGTACTTC.

This chain joins TRBV29-1 and TRBJ1-1; a possible D gene is TRBD1 (5 bases). The CDR3 runs to 13 residues. Looked up from germline, CDR1 is SQVTM and CDR2 is ANQGSEA. Trimming pared 7 bases from V and 2 bases from J, leaving 14 bases between. CDR3 sequence: CSASRGVNTEAFF. CDR3 in DNA: TGCAGCGCCTCACGGGGGGTCAACACTGAAGCTTTCTTT.

The chain has TRBV7-9 and TRBJ1-4, with D hard to call. From germline, CDR1 is SEHNR and CDR2 FQNEAQ (reference sequence). Deletions cut 3 bases from V and 8 bases from J, with 10 bases between. The CDR3 spans 13 residues. The CDR3 loop reads CASSLPYEEKLFF. CDR3 DNA sequence: TGTGCCAGCAGCTTGCCATACGAGGAAAAACTGTTTTTT.

The chain has TRBV11-2 and TRBJ2-7; D ambiguous. Trimming removed 4 bases from V and 3 bases from J, with 4 bases in between. Germline CDR1 is SGHAT and CDR2 is FQNNGV. The CDR3 totals 11 residues. CDR3 sequence: CASSSHYEQYF. DNA of the CDR3: TGTGCCAGCAGCTCCCACTACGAGCAGTACTTC.

The chain employs TRBV7-9 and TRBJ1-4; 8 bases map to TRBD1. The germline V gene encodes CDR1 SEHNR and CDR2 FQNEAQ (reference sequence). The J segment lost 8 bases and the V segment lost 5 bases, leaving 10 bases of the junction unmatched. The CDR3 totals 15 residues. CDR3 sequence: CASSQGQGKGEKLFF. CDR3 DNA sequence: TGTGCCAGCAGCCAAGGACAGGGTAAAGGAGAAAAACTGTTTTTT.

V is TRBV10-3 and J is TRBJ2-1, with D unclear. There are 14 residues in the CDR3. The V gene's germline CDR1 is ENHRY and CDR2 SYGVKD. The V end lost 3 bases, the J end lost 4 bases, and 10 bases lay between the germline ends. The CDR3: CAISDESRYNEQFF. The CDR3 nucleotides read TGTGCCATCAGTGATGAATCGCGGTACAATGAGCAGTTCTTC.

This chain links TRBV7-2 with TRBJ2-3; a weak D match, TRBD1 (6 bases). CDR1 is SGHTA, CDR2 FQGNSA, per germline. Trimming pared 10 bases from V and 5 bases from J, leaving 16 bases between. This CDR3 has 13 residues. The CDR3 region is CATSERRGDTQYF. CDR3 bases: TGTGCCACTTCGGAGCGCAGGGGAGATACGCAGTATTTT.

Details on this clone: Other DNA sequences within the sample encode an identical CDR3. The chain is built from TRBV5-1 and TRBJ2-3, with 10 bases lining up with TRBD2. The CDR3 has 16 amino acids. Germline assignment: CDR1 SGHRS and CDR2 YFSETQ. With V trimmed by 0 bases and J by 0 bases, 1 base remained unmatched. CDR3 sequence (DNA): TGCGCCAGCAGCTTGGGACTAGCGGGCAGCACAGATACGCAGTATTTT. Protein: CASSLGLAGSTDTQYF. The variable domain in full, completed from reference TRBV5-1 and TRBJ2-3, reads KAGVTQTPRYLIKTRGQQVTLSCSPISGHRSVSWYQQTPGQGLQFLFEYFSETQRNKGNFPGRFSGRQFSNSRSEMNVSTLELGDSALYLCASSLGLAGSTDTQYFGPGTRLTVL.

This sequence joins TRBV7-2 and TRBJ2-2; 12 bases are a match to TRBD2. V shed 8 bases, J shed 2 bases, and the junction held 12 bases outside the gene matches. This CDR3 spans 18 amino acids. The V gene's germline CDR1 is SGHTA and CDR2 FQGNSA. In nucleotides, the CDR3 is TGTGCCAGCCGTAGTACGACTAGCGGGAGTATAAACACCGGGGAGCTGTTTTTT. Amino acid sequence: CASRSTTSGSINTGELFF.

The chain recombines TRBV5-1 with TRBJ2-7; 11 nucleotides agree with TRBD1. Germline values: CDR1 SGHRS, CDR2 YFSETQ. There are 14 residues in the CDR3. V shed 2 bases and J 7 bases; nucleotides not matched to a gene: 5. This CDR3 reads CASSFGQGAGEQYF. CDR3 DNA: TGCGCCAGCAGCTTTGGACAGGGGGCTGGGGAGCAGTACTTC.

V and J are TRBV18 and TRBJ1-1; a weak D match, TRBD1 (5 bases). The CDR3 has 16 amino acids. V shed 1 base and J shed 2 bases, with 14 bases lying between them. The V gene's germline CDR1 is KGHSH and CDR2 LQKENI. CDR3 in amino acids: CASSPQGAGYNTEAFF. DNA for the CDR3: TGTGCCAGCTCACCACAAGGGGCAGGATATAACACTGAAGCTTTCTTT.